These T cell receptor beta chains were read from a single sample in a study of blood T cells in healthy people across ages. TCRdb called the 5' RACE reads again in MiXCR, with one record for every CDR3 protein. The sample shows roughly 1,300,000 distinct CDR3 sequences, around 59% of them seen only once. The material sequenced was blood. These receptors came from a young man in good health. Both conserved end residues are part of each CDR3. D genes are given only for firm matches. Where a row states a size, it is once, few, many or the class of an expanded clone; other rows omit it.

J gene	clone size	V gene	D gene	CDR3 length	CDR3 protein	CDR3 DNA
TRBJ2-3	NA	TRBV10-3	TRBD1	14	CAATDRGQEDTQYF	TGTGCCGCTACGGACAGGGGGCAGGAAGATACGCAGTATTTT
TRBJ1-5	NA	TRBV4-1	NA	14	CASSQAGRGQPQHF	TGCGCCAGCAGCCAAGCGGGCAGGGGCCAGCCCCAGCATTTT
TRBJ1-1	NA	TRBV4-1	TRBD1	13	CASSQVGTVEAFF	TGCGCCAGCAGCCAAGTTGGGACAGTAGAAGCTTTCTTT
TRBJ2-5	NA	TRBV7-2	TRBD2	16	CASSLVGGGAAETQYF	TGTGCCAGCAGCTTAGTCGGCGGGGGGGCCGCAGAGACCCAGTACTTC
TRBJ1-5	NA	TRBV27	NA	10	CASSPKPQHF	TGTGCCAGCAGCCCGAAGCCCCAGCATTTT
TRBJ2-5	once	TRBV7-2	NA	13	CASSLAGAREQYF	TGTGCCAGCAGCTTAGCGGGGGCTAGAGAGCAGTACTTC
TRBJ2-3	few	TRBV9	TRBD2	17	CASSSGTSGGLLDTQYF	TGTGCCAGCAGCTCGGGGACTAGCGGGGGCCTCCTGGATACGCAGTATTTT
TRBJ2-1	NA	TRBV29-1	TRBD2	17	CSVVRLAGTPSYNEQFF	TGCAGCGTTGTTAGGCTAGCGGGAACCCCCTCCTACAATGAGCAGTTCTTC
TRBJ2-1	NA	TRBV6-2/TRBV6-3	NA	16	CASSYDLQGNVVEQFF	TGTGCCAGCAGTTACGATCTACAGGGAAATGTCGTTGAGCAGTTCTTC
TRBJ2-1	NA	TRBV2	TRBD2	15	CASSVSGMSYNEQFF	TGTGCCAGCAGCGTTAGCGGGATGTCCTACAATGAGCAGTTCTTC
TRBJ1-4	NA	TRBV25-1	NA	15	CASSEPGQFDEKLFF	TGTGCCAGCAGTGAACCCGGACAGTTTGATGAAAAACTGTTTTTT